Below, 18 T cell receptor beta chains from the same sample are listed, as sequenced in a study of T-cell reconstitution after alpha-beta-depleted transplantation in children. Preparation of the TCRbeta library involved a method that used unique molecular identifiers. TCRdb reprocessed the PCR reads via MiXCR and lists one record per CDR3 protein. The sample has 900,000 or so distinct CDR3 sequences, under 20% seen once. Sequencing was performed on PBMCs, mostly from graft donor cells, taken 360 days after TCRalphabeta/CD19-depleted stem cell transplant. All receptors derive from a male patient between 10 and 17 years old who had a stem cell transplant for acute lymphoblastic leukemia, so the T cells may come from the graft donor.

The CDR3 sequence: CASRRGFGTSTHNEQFF. The CDR3 coding sequence is TGTGCCAGCAGGAGAGGGTTCGGGACTAGCACCCACAATGAGCAGTTCTTC. V and J are TRBV7-9 and TRBJ2-1; 9 bases line up with TRBD2. The germline CDR1 and CDR2 sequences are SEHNR and FQNEAQ (reference sequence). Losses at the gene ends were 6 bases for V and 5 bases for J; bases not matched to a gene: 14. The CDR3 contains 17 residues.

This clonotype was seen a few times. This sequence joins TRBV29-1 and TRBJ1-3; D is ambiguous. This CDR3 contains 13 residues. Germline V gives CDR1 SQVTM, CDR2 ANQGSEA. V gave up 4 bases and J gave up 7 bases, with 14 bases separating them. In DNA form, the CDR3 reads TGCAGCGTTGTCGAGTATTCCCCGAACACCATATATTTT. Its protein is CSVVEYSPNTIYF.

The genes are TRBV5-1 and TRBJ1-1; TRBD1 is a possible D gene (5 bases). V lost 4 bases and J 1 base, leaving 11 bases between the germline ends. Germline assignment: CDR1 SGHRS and CDR2 YFSETQ. CDR3 length: 14 residues. In nucleotides, the CDR3 is TGCGCCAGCAGCCCGGACATGCCGAACACTGAAGCTTTCTTT. The encoded protein is CASSPDMPNTEAFF.

There are a few counts of this clonotype. The chain recombines TRBV10-3 with TRBJ2-2; 8 bases fit TRBD1. The CDR3 consists of 14 residues. After removal of 7 bases from V and 0 bases from J, the junction contained 1 base not matched to a gene. Germline V gene lookup returns CDR1 ENHRY and CDR2 SYGVKD. The DNA for the CDR3 is TGTGCCATCACGGGACAGGCGAACACCGGGGAGCTGTTTTTT. Its translation: CAITGQANTGELFF.

This rearrangement joins TRBV6-1 to TRBJ2-1; 8 bases match TRBD2. The CDR3 consists of 13 residues. The V gene end was trimmed by 8 bases and the J gene end by 9 bases; junction bases not matched to a gene: 9. CDR1 and CDR2 (germline): MNHNS, SASEGT. The CDR3 reads CASQREMMGEQFF. In DNA form, the CDR3 reads TGTGCCAGCCAGCGGGAGATGATGGGTGAGCAGTTCTTC.

There are a few counts of this clonotype. This chain connects TRBV5-1 to TRBJ2-2; TRBD2 aligns across 11 bases. Trimming removed 5 bases from V and 4 bases from J; junction bases left unmatched: 4. Germline V gene sequence: CDR1 SGHRS, CDR2 YFSETQ. The CDR3 has 15 amino acids. The CDR3: CASRPTSGSTGELFF. In DNA, the CDR3 is TGCGCCAGCAGGCCCACTAGCGGGAGCACCGGGGAGCTGTTTTTT.

This sequence joins TRBV7-8 and TRBJ2-7; D remains ambiguous. Trimming took 3 bases from V and 0 from J, leaving 9 bases between them. This CDR3 contains 14 residues. CDR1 is SGHVS and CDR2 is FQNEAQ in the germline V gene. The CDR3 DNA reads as TGTGCCAGCAGCTTTGAAGGAAACTCCTACGAGCAGTACTTC. Translated, it gives CASSFEGNSYEQYF.

A few counts support this clonotype. V is TRBV21-1 and J is TRBJ2-7; the table's D gene call, TRBD2, was not cross checked with the DNA. TRBV21-1 is classified as a pseudogene. This CDR3 has 14 amino acids. The CDR3 DNA follows: TGTGCCAGCAGCCGGACTAGCGGACAATACGAGCAGTACTTC. Protein product: CASSRTSGQYEQYF.

This clonotype was picked up many times. In DNA, the CDR3 is TGCAGTGCTAGGGATCGACGGGGCACTGAAGCTTTCTTT. Its translation: CSARDRRGTEAFF. The chain uses TRBV20-1 and TRBJ1-1; D not certain. Germline V gene data show CDR1 as DFQATT and CDR2 as SNEGSKA (reference sequence). Trimming pared 3 bases from V and 4 bases from J, leaving 12 bases between. CDR3 length: 13 amino acids.

Ten or more counts support this clonotype. This chain links TRBV7-9 with TRBJ2-5, with TRBD1 identical over 9 bases. The V and J ends lost 5 bases and 4 bases, in that order; junction bases with no gene match: 5. The CDR3 consists of 14 residues. Looked up from germline, CDR1 is SEHNR and CDR2 is FQNEAQ (reference sequence). In DNA form, the CDR3 reads TGTGCCAGCAGCCCCCGGGACAGGGTAGAGACCCAGTACTTC. It specifies CASSPRDRVETQYF.

This clonotype has just a few counts. The gene calls are TRBV27 and TRBJ1-2; 7 bases line up with TRBD1. CDR1 and CDR2 from the germline V gene are MNHEY and SMNVEV (reference sequence). This CDR3 spans 14 amino acids. V lost 6 bases and J lost 4; bases outside the gene matches: 8. CDR3 nucleotides: TGTGCCAGCAGGCAACGGGACAGTGCCTATGGCTACACCTTC. Residues: CASRQRDSAYGYTF.

This clonotype has just a few counts. V and J are TRBV5-1 and TRBJ2-3, with D perhaps matching TRBD2 (6 bases). Per the germline V gene, CDR1 is SGHRS and CDR2 is YFSETQ. V lost 3 bases to trimming and J lost 2 bases, with 16 bases between them. CDR3 length: 16 residues. The CDR3 spells CASSSQTSASTDTQYF. CDR3 nucleotide sequence: TGCGCCAGCAGCTCCCAGACTAGTGCGTCCACAGATACGCAGTATTTT.

This rearrangement joins TRBV11-3 to TRBJ2-1, with 10 bases matching TRBD1. Germline V gives CDR1 SGHNT, CDR2 YENEEA. The CDR3 spans 15 residues. After removal of 5 bases from V and 5 bases from J, the junction contained 6 bases not matched to a gene. CDR3 sequence (DNA): TGTGCCAGCAGCCGGGGACAGGGGTTTCACAATGAGCAGTTCTTC. Translated, it gives CASSRGQGFHNEQFF.

The rearrangement joins TRBV4-2 to TRBJ2-7; D call uncertain. Trimming removed 4 bases at V and 0 bases at J, with 10 bases between. In germline, CDR1 is LGHNA, CDR2 YNFKEQ. The CDR3 extends over 14 amino acids. The CDR3 protein is CASSPGWVSYEQYF. The CDR3 region has the DNA TGTGCCAGCAGCCCGGGTTGGGTCTCCTACGAGCAGTACTTC.

The rearrangement joins TRBV10-2 to TRBJ2-1; 9 nucleotides agree with TRBD2. CDR3 size: 14 residues. V dropped 8 bases and J dropped 6; count of bases not matched to a gene: 8. CDR1 WSHSY and CDR2 SAAADI come from the germline V gene. The CDR3 bases are TGCGCCAGCGATTTAGCGGGAGAAATCAATGAGCAGTTCTTC. It translates to CASDLAGEINEQFF.

The genes are TRBV2 and TRBJ2-1; TRBD2 agrees at 9 bases. Germline CDR1 and CDR2: SNHLY and FYNNEI. This CDR3 spans 14 amino acids. The V gene end was trimmed by 5 bases and the J gene end by 6 bases; junction bases not matched to a gene: 5. The CDR3 DNA is TGTGCCAGCAGTCTAGCGGGACCGGTCAATGAGCAGTTCTTC. As protein: CASSLAGPVNEQFF. The full variable domain, in which reference TRBV2 and TRBJ2-1 provide the parts outside the CDR3, is EPEVTQTPSHQVTQMGQEVILRCVPISNHLYFYWYRQILGQKVEFLVSFYNNEISEKSEIFDDQFSVERPDGSNFTLKIRSTKLEDSAMYFCASSLAGPVNEQFFGPGTRLTVL.

This clonotype was seen more than once but under ten times. The chain has TRBV6-5 and TRBJ2-7; 13 positions match TRBD2. V lost 2 bases, J lost 7 bases, and 14 bases stayed unmatched. Germline V gene lookup returns CDR1 MNHEY and CDR2 SVGAGI. The CDR3 contains 18 residues. The CDR3 is CASSYLLAGGLFMGEQYF. CDR3 nucleotides: TGTGCCAGCAGTTACCTACTAGCGGGAGGGCTTTTCATGGGGGAGCAGTACTTC.

V is TRBV10-2 and J is TRBJ1-1; tentatively, D is TRBD1 (6 bases). The V gene's germline CDR1 is WSHSY and CDR2 SAAADI. V was trimmed by 7 bases and J by 1 base, leaving 10 bases between them. This CDR3 has 13 residues. DNA for the CDR3: TGCGCCAGCATCATGACAGGGAACACTGAAGCTTTCTTT. This encodes CASIMTGNTEAFF.